These 8 T cell receptor beta chains came from one sample sequenced in a study of T cell responses to AZD1222 COVID-19 vaccine. Produced via immunoSEQ multiplex PCR; TCRdb's table is partial and in-frame only. This table holds about 94,000 clones, 85% found once. The source was peripheral blood, collected 28 days after the second AZD1222 dose. The receptor source for this set is an adult who received the AZD1222 COVID-19 vaccine.

V gene TRBV3-1 (or the pseudogene TRBV3-2) combines with J gene TRBJ2-3; D remains unclear. The length of the CDR3 is 13 residues. With 1 base removed from V and 0 bases from J, the gap between germline ends came to 2 bases. CDR1 and CDR2 from the germline V gene are LGHDT and YNNKEL (reference sequence). This chain's CDR3 is CASSQASTDTQYF. CDR3 nucleotide sequence: TGTGCCAGCAGCCAAGCCAGCACAGATACGCAGTATTTT.

The V call is TRBV6-6, the J call TRBJ1-4; a weak D match, TRBD1 (6 bases). CDR1 is MNHNY and CDR2 is SVGAGI in the germline V gene (reference sequence). V gave up 6 bases and J gave up 8 bases, with 16 bases separating them. The CDR3 is 14 residues long. Here the CDR3 reads CASSSRGGEEKLFF. CDR3 coding DNA: TGTGCCAGCAGCTCCCGGGGGGGCGAAGAAAAACTGTTTTTT.

The chain links TRBV14 to TRBJ2-1, with TRBD2 matching 7 bases. The CDR3 contains 15 residues. V gave up 1 base and J gave up 5 bases; unmatched junction bases: 5. CDR1 and CDR2 from the germline V gene are SGHDN and FVKESK. CDR3 DNA sequence: TGTGCCAGCAGCCAAGTTAGCGGGCTCCACAATGAGCAGTTCTTC. Its protein is CASSQVSGLHNEQFF.

J is TRBJ2-4 and V is TRBV10-2; a weak D match, TRBD1 (6 bases). Germline lookup yields CDR1 WSHSY and CDR2 SAAADI. The CDR3 extends over 14 amino acids. The V gene lost 3 bases and the J gene lost 3 bases, with 9 bases spanning the gap. The CDR3 protein is CASSDSRGKNIQYF. Here the CDR3 DNA reads TGCGCCAGCAGTGACAGCAGGGGCAAAAACATTCAGTACTTC.

The chain links TRBV3-1 (or the pseudogene TRBV3-2) to TRBJ1-1; D unclear. From germline, CDR1 is LGHDT and CDR2 YNNKEL (reference sequence). The CDR3 totals 11 residues. V lost 7 bases and J 4 bases, leaving 7 bases between the germline ends. CDR3 bases: TGTGCCAGCAAGACGGGCACTGAAGCTTTCTTT. Translation gives CASKTGTEAFF.

This chain uses TRBV7-3 with TRBJ2-2; D uncertain. The V gene's germline CDR1 is SGHTA and CDR2 FQGTGA. CDR3 length: 12 amino acids. Trimming pared 8 bases from V and 5 bases from J, leaving 9 bases between. The CDR3 DNA is TGTGCCAGCTCGCTCGGGACCGGGGAGCTGTTTTTT. Protein product: CASSLGTGELFF.

The rearrangement uses TRBV5-1 and TRBJ2-2; D is unresolved. CDR1 is SGHRS, CDR2 YFSETQ, per germline. This CDR3 spans 12 amino acids. The ends were cut back, 4 bases at V and 2 bases at J, with 3 bases in the middle. The DNA of the CDR3 is TGCGCCAGCAGCGCCAACACCGGGGAGCTGTTTTTT. This translates into CASSANTGELFF. Full variable domain (rest looked up from reference TRBV5-1 and TRBJ2-2): KAGVTQTPRYLIKTRGQQVTLSCSPISGHRSVSWYQQTPGQGLQFLFEYFSETQRNKGNFPGRFSGRQFSNSRSEMNVSTLELGDSALYLCASSANTGELFFGEGSRLTVL.

The chain carries TRBV19 and TRBJ1-2, with no clear D. The germline V gene encodes CDR1 LNHDA and CDR2 SQIVND (reference sequence). V was clipped by 8 bases and J by 8 bases, with 18 bases between them. This CDR3 is 13 amino acids long. DNA of the CDR3: TGTGCCAGTGCTGCGGGTGGGAGGTCCGGCTACACCTTC. Its translation: CASAAGGRSGYTF.